This TCR beta chain was profiled in a study of neurological immune-mediated disorders. This clonotype has a count of ten or more. Its antigen is not identified. Broader study findings: Grouping of repertoires by phylogeny put those of 18 of 34 multiple sclerosis patients into a single related-CDR3 cluster, a possible signature. HTLV-1-associated myelopathy had the most TCR clonal expansion, while multiple sclerosis had the least, a level that fell below healthy controls.

cDNA was made by 5'RACE with 10-nucleotide random UMIs. Whenever a sequencing run was performed, it yielded over 190 million TCR-beta sequences from 15-18 subjects. TCRdb fed the 5' RACE reads into MiXCR, producing one record per CDR3 protein. The sample contains 95,000 to 150,000 distinct CDR3 sequences, roughly 3.1% of which appear only once. Sequences were obtained from PBMCs. The sequence was obtained from a young woman with multiple sclerosis.

The CDR3 region is CASSPRVDEKLFF. The CDR3 nucleotides are TGTGCCAGCTCACCACGGGTGGATGAAAAACTGTTTTTT. The rearrangement links TRBV18 to TRBJ1-4; D uncertain. V was cut by 1 base and J by 6 bases, with 6 bases left in between. Germline lookup yields CDR1 KGHSH and CDR2 LQKENI. This CDR3 contains 13 residues.